These T cell receptor beta chains were read from a single sample in a study of cytomegalovirus exposure and HLA in healthy donors. The data were produced by immunoSEQ multiplex PCR, yet TCRdb's version contains in-frame clones alone and is incomplete. The table shows approximately 84,000 clones, with roughly 78% occurring only once. The sample was PBMCs. These receptors originate from a male donor in good health and CMV-seropositive. The CDR3 runs from the conserved cysteine through the conserved F or W. D genes are given only for firm matches. Clone size, where shown, is once, few, many, or a class for clones that have expanded.

NA | NA | TRBJ1-3 | TRBV7-9 | TGTGCCCGGGGGGGCAAAAACACCATATATTTT | CARGGKNTIYF
TRBD1 | few | TRBJ1-1 | TRBV28 | TGTGCCAGCAGTTCAGGGGGCTCGGGGAACACTGAAGCTTTCTTT | CASSSGGSGNTEAFF
NA | once | TRBJ2-5 | TRBV7-9 | TGTGCCAGCAGCCAACAGGGTGGATTGGAGACCCAGTACTTC | CASSQQGGLETQYF
TRBD2 | NA | TRBJ2-1 | TRBV7-9 | TGTGCCAGCAGCCGTCCGGGACTAGATGCGTTTGAGCAGTTCTTC | CASSRPGLDAFEQFF
TRBD2 | NA | TRBJ2-5 | TRBV6-5 | TGTGCCAGCAGTTACTCTGCGGGAGGGCGGACCCAGTACTTC | CASSYSAGGRTQYF
NA | NA | TRBJ1-1 | TRBV28 | TGTGCCAGCAGTCTTGGTCGGGGTACCACTGAAGCTTTCTTT | CASSLGRGTTEAFF
NA | NA | TRBJ2-1 | TRBV13 | TGTGCCAGCAGCTTAGGAATCTGGGGGCAGTCCTCCTACAATGAGCAGTTCTTC | CASSLGIWGQSSYNEQFF
TRBD1 | NA | TRBJ2-7 | TRBV7-9 | TGTGCCAGCAGCTCGACAGGGGACGAGCAGTACTTC | CASSSTGDEQYF
NA | NA | TRBJ2-3 | TRBV19 | TGTGCCAGTAGTATTCTTCCGGGAACTAGCACAGATACGCAGTATTTT | CASSILPGTSTDTQYF
TRBD1 | NA | TRBJ1-1 | TRBV7-9 | TGTGCCAGCAGCTTAATTTCCGGGACAGGGTATATCCCTGAAGCTTTCTTT | CASSLISGTGYIPEAFF
TRBD1 | NA | TRBJ2-1 | TRBV5-1 | TGCGCCAGCAGCATACAGGGGGCCGCCTACAATGAGCAGTTCTTC | CASSIQGAAYNEQFF
TRBD1 | few | TRBJ1-1 | TRBV7-2 | TGTGCCAGCAGCCGGACAGGGGGCGTCGACACTGAAGCTTTCTTT | CASSRTGGVDTEAFF
NA | NA | TRBJ1-2 | TRBV6-1 | TGTGCCAGCAGTGAAGCCCGGGGCCGGGGGAGCTACACCTTC | CASSEARGRGSYTF
TRBD2 | NA | TRBJ2-1 | TRBV6-5 | TGTGCCAGCATGGACGGGGGAGGGTACAATGAGCAGTTCTTC | CASMDGGGYNEQFF
TRBD2 | NA | TRBJ2-7 | TRBV5-5 | TGTGCCAGCAGCTTGCCCTTGGGAGGGGCTAGGGAGCAGTACTTC | CASSLPLGGAREQYF
TRBD1 | NA | TRBJ2-3 | TRBV5-1 | TGCGCCAGCAGCTTGGCCCCCCAGGGGGCAGATACGCAGTATTTT | CASSLAPQGADTQYF
TRBD2 | NA | TRBJ2-7 | TRBV5-1 | TGCGCCAGCAGCTTAAGGACTAGCGGGAGTACCGAGCAGTACTTC | CASSLRTSGSTEQYF
NA | NA | TRBJ2-7 | TRBV18 | TGTGCCAGCTCACTACTACAGGGGGGGCGCGGGCCTTCCGTCTACGAGCAGTACTTC | CASSLLQGGRGPSVYEQYF
TRBD1 | NA | TRBJ2-7 | TRBV6-5 | TGTGCCAGCGCCAGACAGGGGAATAAGTACGAGCAGTACTTC | CASARQGNKYEQYF
NA | NA | TRBJ1-2 | TRBV5-8 | TGTGCCAGCAGCTTTGCCCTGGTACAGAACTATGGCTACACCTTC | CASSFALVQNYGYTF
TRBD1 | NA | TRBJ1-1 | TRBV6-5 | TGTGCCAGCAGTGAACGGACAGGGGAAGTTGAAGCTTTCTTT | CASSERTGEVEAFF
NA | NA | TRBJ2-2 | TRBV5-1 | TGCGCCAGCAGCTTGATTACAGGGAACACCGGGGAGCTGTTTTTT | CASSLITGNTGELFF
NA | few | TRBJ2-3 | TRBV2 | TGTGCCAGCACTAGGGACTTCTCCACAGATACGCAGTATTTT | CASTRDFSTDTQYF
NA | NA | TRBJ1-5 | TRBV27 | TGTGCCAGCAGTTTTACTCCCGGGGTTGGCAATCAGCCCCAGCATTTT | CASSFTPGVGNQPQHF
TRBD2 | NA | TRBJ2-7 | TRBV11-2 | TGTGCCAGCAGCATAAAAATGGGACTAGCGGGGAGCTCCTACGAGCAGTACTTC | CASSIKMGLAGSSYEQYF
NA | NA | TRBJ1-2 | TRBV5-8 | TGTGCCAGCAGCTTTCTTCGGGATGGCTACACCTTC | CASSFLRDGYTF
NA | NA | TRBJ2-5 | TRBV5-1 | TGCGCCAGCAGCTTGTCGGGGGTTCAGACCCAGTACTTC | CASSLSGVQTQYF
TRBD1 | NA | TRBJ2-2 | TRBV9 | TGTGCCAGCAGCGTAGATACAGGGGGCTACGCGAACACCGGGGAGCTGTTTTTT | CASSVDTGGYANTGELFF
NA | NA | TRBJ1-5 | TRBV15 | TGTGCCACCAGCAGAGTACAGGATGATCAGCCCCAGCATTTT | CATSRVQDDQPQHF
NA | NA | TRBJ1-4 | TRBV5-1 | TGCGCCAGCAGCCAACAGGGTTTGGGGGAAAAACTGTTTTTT | CASSQQGLGEKLFF
TRBD1 | NA | TRBJ2-5 | TRBV7-9 | TGTGCCAGCAGCAGGGGACAGGGATTGTTAGAGACCCAGTACTTC | CASSRGQGLLETQYF
NA | NA | TRBJ2-7 | TRBV29-1 | TGCAGCGTTAAATCAGGGCCGGGACAAAGGATTTCATACGAGCAGTACTTC | CSVKSGPGQRISYEQYF
NA | NA | TRBJ2-1 | TRBV5-4 | TGTGCCAGCAGCTTTCCAGCGGTCTACAATGAGCAGTTCTTC | CASSFPAVYNEQFF
NA | NA | TRBJ2-1 | TRBV10-3 | TGTGCCACCGATAGCGGAAGCTCCTACAATGAGCAGTTCTTC | CATDSGSSYNEQFF
NA | NA | TRBJ1-3 | TRBV6-5 | TGTGCCAGCAGAAATGGACAGCTGGGAAACACCATATATTTT | CASRNGQLGNTIYF
TRBD1 | NA | TRBJ2-7 | TRBV10-3 | TGTGCCATCACCCCGACAGGGGACGAGCAGTACTTC | CAITPTGDEQYF
NA | NA | TRBJ1-3 | TRBV19 | TGTGCCAGTAGTTTCGGTGGAAACACCATATATTTT | CASSFGGNTIYF
NA | NA | TRBJ2-7 | TRBV5-4 | TGTGCCAGCAGCTTAAGCTCCTACGAGCAGTACTTC | CASSLSSYEQYF
TRBD1 | NA | TRBJ1-4 | TRBV19 | TGTGCCAGTAGTCCGGGACAGGGGGCAAATAAACTGTTTTTT | CASSPGQGANKLFF
TRBD1 | few | TRBJ1-5 | TRBV27 | TGTGCCAGCGGACGATCGGGACAGCATAGCAATCAGCCCCAGCATTTT | CASGRSGQHSNQPQHF
TRBD1 | NA | TRBJ1-1 | TRBV7-9 | TGTGCCAGCAGCCCGGGACAGGGTTTTGGCACTGAAGCTTTCTTT | CASSPGQGFGTEAFF